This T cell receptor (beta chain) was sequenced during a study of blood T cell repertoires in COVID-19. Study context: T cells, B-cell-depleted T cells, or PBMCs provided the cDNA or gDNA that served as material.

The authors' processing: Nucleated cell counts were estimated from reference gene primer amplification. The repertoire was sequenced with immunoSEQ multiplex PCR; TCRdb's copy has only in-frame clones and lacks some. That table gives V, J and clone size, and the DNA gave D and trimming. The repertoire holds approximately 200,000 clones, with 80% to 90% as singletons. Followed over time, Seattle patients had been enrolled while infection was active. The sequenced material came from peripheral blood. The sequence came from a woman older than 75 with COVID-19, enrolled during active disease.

CDR3 sequence (DNA): TGTGCCAGCAGTCTGGACAGGGCCTACGAGCAGTACTTC. This translates into CASSLDRAYEQYF. The chain recombines TRBV27 with TRBJ2-7; 8 bases match TRBD1. This CDR3 region has 13 residues. Germline trimming cut 5 bases from V and 2 bases from J; bases unmatched to any gene: 2. Germline V gene data show CDR1 as MNHEY and CDR2 as SMNVEV (reference sequence).